This TCR beta chain was found in a study of beta chain features in type 1 diabetes. Every isolated RNA sample was fully reverse transcribed, so sequencing captured expressed TCRB transcripts. Here immunoSEQ multiplex PCR was the method, and the copy in TCRdb shows in-frame clones only, minus some. The sample records about 220,000 clones, about 11% being singletons. Concerning this clone itself: Other DNA sequences in this sample translate to the same CDR3.

The purity of all sorted populations exceeded 95%. Sequencing was carried out using central memory CD4+ T cells from blood. The source of this sequence is a man aged 18 to 30 in good health.

The CDR3 DNA sequence: TGTGCCAGCTCACCCGGACAGGGTTCCTACGAGCAGTACTTC. It translates to CASSPGQGSYEQYF. This chain joins TRBV18 and TRBJ2-7; 8 nucleotides match TRBD1. This CDR3 is 14 amino acids long. V shed 3 bases, J shed 1 base, and the junction held 2 bases outside the gene matches. Per germline, CDR1 KGHSH and CDR2 LQKENI. Full variable domain (missing parts from reference TRBV18 and TRBJ2-7): NAGVMQNPRHLVRRRGQEARLRCSPMKGHSHVYWYRQLPEEGLKFMVYLQKENIIDESGMPKERFSAEFPKEGPSILRIQQVVRGDSAAYFCASSPGQGSYEQYFGPGTRLTVT.